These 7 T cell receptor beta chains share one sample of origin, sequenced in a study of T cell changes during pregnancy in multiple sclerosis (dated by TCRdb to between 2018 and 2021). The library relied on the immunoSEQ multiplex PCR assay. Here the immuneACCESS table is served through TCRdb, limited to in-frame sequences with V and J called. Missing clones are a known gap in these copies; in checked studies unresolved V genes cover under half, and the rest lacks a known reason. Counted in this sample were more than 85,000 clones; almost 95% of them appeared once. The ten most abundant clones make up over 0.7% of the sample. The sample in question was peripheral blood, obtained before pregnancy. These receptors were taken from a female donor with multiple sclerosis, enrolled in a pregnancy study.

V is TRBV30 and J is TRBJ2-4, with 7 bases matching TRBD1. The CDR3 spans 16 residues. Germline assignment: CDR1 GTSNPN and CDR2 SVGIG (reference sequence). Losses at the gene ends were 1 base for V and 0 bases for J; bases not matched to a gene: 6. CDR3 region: CAWSAEGALAKNIQYF. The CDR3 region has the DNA TGTGCCTGGAGTGCCGAGGGGGCACTAGCCAAAAACATTCAGTACTTC. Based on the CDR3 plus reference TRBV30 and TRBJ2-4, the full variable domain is SQTIHQWPATLVQPVGSPLSLECTVEGTSNPNLYWYRQAAGRGLQLLFYSVGIGQISSEVPQNLSASRPQDRQFILSSKKLLLSDSGFYLCAWSAEGALAKNIQYFGAGTRLSVL.

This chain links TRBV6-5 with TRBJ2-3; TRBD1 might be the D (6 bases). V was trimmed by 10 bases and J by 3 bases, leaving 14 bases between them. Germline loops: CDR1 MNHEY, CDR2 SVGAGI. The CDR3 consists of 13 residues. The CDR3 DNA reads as TGTGCCATTGGGGGCTTGAATACAGATACGCAGTATTTT. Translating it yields CAIGGLNTDTQYF.

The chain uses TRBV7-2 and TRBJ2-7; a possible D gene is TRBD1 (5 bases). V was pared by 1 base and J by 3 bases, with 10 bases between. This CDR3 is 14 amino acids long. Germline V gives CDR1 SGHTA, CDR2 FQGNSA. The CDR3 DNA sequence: TGTGCCAGCAGCTTAGGTCAGGGCTACTACGAGCAGTACTTC. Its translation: CASSLGQGYYEQYF.

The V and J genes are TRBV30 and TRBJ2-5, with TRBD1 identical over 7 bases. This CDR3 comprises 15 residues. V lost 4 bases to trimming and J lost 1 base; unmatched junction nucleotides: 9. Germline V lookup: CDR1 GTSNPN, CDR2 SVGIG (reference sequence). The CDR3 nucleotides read TGTGCCTGGACCAAACCCAGGACAGGCCAAGAGACCCAGTACTTC. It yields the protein CAWTKPRTGQETQYF.

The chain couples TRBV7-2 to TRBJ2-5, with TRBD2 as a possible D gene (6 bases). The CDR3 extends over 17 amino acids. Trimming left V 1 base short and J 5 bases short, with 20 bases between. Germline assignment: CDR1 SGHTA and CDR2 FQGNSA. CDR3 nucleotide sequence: TGTGCCAGCAGCTTAGTTGTGGCGGGATACCCAGGGGAGACCCAGTACTTC. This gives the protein CASSLVVAGYPGETQYF.

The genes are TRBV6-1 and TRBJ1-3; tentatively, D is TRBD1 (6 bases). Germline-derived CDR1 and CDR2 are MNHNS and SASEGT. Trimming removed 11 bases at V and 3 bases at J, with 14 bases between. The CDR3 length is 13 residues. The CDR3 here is CAGRTEGGNTIYF. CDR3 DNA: TGTGCCGGTCGGACAGAGGGTGGAAACACCATATATTTT.

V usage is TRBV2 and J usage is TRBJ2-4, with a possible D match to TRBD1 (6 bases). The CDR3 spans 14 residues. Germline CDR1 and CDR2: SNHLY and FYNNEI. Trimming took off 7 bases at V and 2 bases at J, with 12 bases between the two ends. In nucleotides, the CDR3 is TGTGCCAGCAATTCCAGGGACACCAAAAACATTCAGTACTTC. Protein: CASNSRDTKNIQYF.